The rows below give T cell receptor beta chains drawn from one sample of a study of cytomegalovirus exposure and HLA in healthy donors. The data were produced by immunoSEQ multiplex PCR, yet TCRdb's version contains in-frame clones alone and is incomplete. The sample lists about 180,000 clones, roughly 85% occurring once. Sequenced material: PBMCs. The origin of the receptors is a boy younger than 10 in good health and CMV-seronegative. Each CDR3 is given with its conserved first and last residue. The D gene is left open where the match is weak. Where a row states a size, it is once, few, many or the class of an expanded clone; other rows omit it.

abundance	d_gene	v_gene	j_gene	CDR3aa
.	TRBD1	TRBV28	TRBJ2-5	CASSPLTGGPPETQYF
once	.	TRBV7-9	TRBJ2-5	CSASRAVQETQYF
.	TRBD1	TRBV28	TRBJ1-2	CASSSGQGNYGYTF
.	.	TRBV30	TRBJ1-1	CAWSGTGFGAFF
.	TRBD1	TRBV6-5	TRBJ2-2	CASKQGTVRGELFF
.	TRBD1	TRBV6-4	TRBJ2-1	CASSDSTGDPNEQFF
.	TRBD1	TRBV28	TRBJ1-4	CASSPRGTATNEKLFF
.	TRBD2	TRBV6-1	TRBJ2-3	CASSIAGGADTQYF
.	.	TRBV20-1	TRBJ2-5	CSARYLETQYF
.	TRBD1	TRBV19	TRBJ1-2	CASSIVQGANGYTF
.	.	TRBV2	TRBJ2-2	CASSESRGAGELFF
.	.	TRBV28	TRBJ2-7	CASRYSSYEQYF
.	TRBD1	TRBV5-4	TRBJ2-3	CASRGSGQGVTDTQYF
few	TRBD1	TRBV6-6	TRBJ1-5	CASSNRGQNQPQHF
.	.	TRBV2	TRBJ1-2	CASSEASRGGGYGCTF
.	.	TRBV7-9	TRBJ1-1	CASSQNLRTENTEAFF
.	.	TRBV5-4	TRBJ2-3	CASSLDANPPLDTQYF
.	.	TRBV16	TRBJ1-1	CASSGALGGITEAFF
.	.	TRBV28	TRBJ1-5	CASSLGRRTFSNQPQHF
once	.	TRBV7-2	TRBJ1-1	CASSARVYDTEAFF
.	TRBD1	TRBV19	TRBJ2-7	CASSISHWTGDEQYF
.	TRBD1	TRBV5-1	TRBJ2-2	CASSLARTGVNTGELFF
.	TRBD1	TRBV5-4	TRBJ1-2	CASSFFQGAYGYTF
.	.	TRBV6-5	TRBJ1-1	CASSYSLQESNTEAFF
.	TRBD1	TRBV6-1	TRBJ2-7	CASSEGDRVSDEQYF